The 16 T cell receptor beta chains in this list originate from one sample, sequenced in a study of blood T cell repertoires in COVID-19. Data came from immunoSEQ multiplex PCR; TCRdb stores just in-frame clones and leaves some out. The data contain roughly 200,000 clones, about 80% of them singletons. Sequencing input: PBMCs or T cells enriched from blood (not recorded which). Receptors were obtained from a woman in her forties or fifties who had been exposed to COVID-19.

The V and J genes are TRBV19 and TRBJ1-1; maybe TRBD1 (5 bases). The CDR3 covers 16 residues. Per the germline V gene, CDR1 is LNHDA and CDR2 is SQIVND (reference sequence). V lost 4 bases, J lost 2 bases, and 17 bases lay in between. The CDR3 DNA follows: TGTGCCAGTAGTAAGTGGATCGGGGGGATAAACACTGAAGCTTTCTTT. This encodes CASSKWIGGINTEAFF.

Turning to this clone: Compared with germline, one end of the junction differs, possibly owing to a read error. CDR3 bases: TGTGCCAGCTTAGACAGGGTTAACAACGGGGAGCTGTTTTTT. Translated: CASLDRVNNGELFF. The chain couples TRBV19 to TRBJ2-2, with 7 bases identical to TRBD1. This CDR3 has 14 amino acids. Germline CDR1 is LNHDA and CDR2 is SQIVND (reference sequence).

The chain carries TRBV25-1 and TRBJ2-7; TRBD1 agrees at 8 bases. The CDR3 loop spans 18 amino acids. Germline lookup yields CDR1 MGHDK and CDR2 SYGVNS. Trimming cost V 3 bases and J 0 bases; bases outside gene matches: 13. The DNA of the CDR3 is TGTGCCAGCAGTGATCCCCAGGGGACAGGTTCAAGCTCCTACGAGCAGTACTTC. Amino acid sequence: CASSDPQGTGSSSYEQYF.

CDR3 protein: CASTPRGFSSYNEQFF. The CDR3 DNA reads as TGTGCCAGCACCCCTCGAGGGTTTAGTTCCTACAATGAGCAGTTCTTC. The V call is TRBV11-2, the J call TRBJ2-1; a possible D gene is TRBD2 (5 bases). V was cut by 7 bases and J by 1 base, with 17 bases left in between. This CDR3 has 16 residues. CDR1 is SGHAT and CDR2 is FQNNGV in the germline V gene. Filled out from reference TRBV11-2 and TRBJ2-1, the complete variable domain reads EAGVAQSPRYKIIEKRQSVAFWCNPISGHATLYWYQQILGQGPKLLIQFQNNGVVDDSQLPKDRFSAERLKGVDSTLKIQPAKLEDSAVYLCASTPRGFSSYNEQFFGPGTRLTVL.

The chain carries TRBV15 and TRBJ1-1; D is ambiguous. This CDR3 comprises 22 residues. Germline CDR1 is LNHNV and CDR2 is YYDKDF (reference sequence). V gave up 0 bases and J gave up 1 base, with 30 bases separating them. This CDR3 is CATSRDLGLWVAQNLENTEAFF. The DNA for the CDR3 is TGTGCCACCAGCAGAGATCTTGGTTTGTGGGTCGCACAGAACCTTGAGAACACTGAAGCTTTCTTT.

The chain uses TRBV29-1 and TRBJ1-2; 7 bases align to TRBD1. The CDR3 has 13 amino acids. Germline lookup yields CDR1 SQVTM and CDR2 ANQGSEA. The V gene end was trimmed by 4 bases and the J gene end by 4 bases; junction bases not matched to a gene: 6. Here the CDR3 reads CSVGKGASYGYTF. Here the CDR3 DNA reads TGCAGCGTTGGCAAGGGGGCGAGCTATGGCTACACCTTC.

This chain connects TRBV30 to TRBJ2-1; 10 bases align to TRBD1. V lost 7 bases to trimming and J lost 6 bases; unmatched junction nucleotides: 3. Germline CDR1 and CDR2: GTSNPN and SVGIG (reference sequence). This CDR3 is built from 12 residues. CDR3 bases: TGTGCCTCGGGACAGGGGTTCAATGAGCAGTTCTTC. Encoded protein: CASGQGFNEQFF.

The chain couples TRBV7-2 to TRBJ2-5, with D tentatively TRBD1 (7 bases). Germline V gene data show CDR1 as SGHTA and CDR2 as FQGNSA. Trimming took off 5 bases at V and 5 bases at J, with 21 bases between the two ends. The CDR3 covers 16 residues. CDR3 amino acids: CASSPRGDPTAETQYF. The DNA for the CDR3 is TGTGCCAGCAGCCCCAGGGGGGACCCCACCGCGGAGACCCAGTACTTC. Drawing the rest from reference TRBV7-2 and TRBJ2-5, the complete variable domain is GAGVSQSPSNKVTEKGKDVELRCDPISGHTALYWYRQSLGQGLEFLIYFQGNSAPDKSGLPSDRFSAERTGGSVSTLTIQRTQQEDSAVYLCASSPRGDPTAETQYFGPGTRLLVL.

This chain joins TRBV4-3 and TRBJ2-1; D perhaps matches TRBD1 (6 bases). The germline V and J ends were trimmed by 5 bases and 12 bases, with 17 bases remaining between them. Germline V gives CDR1 LGHNA, CDR2 YSLEER. The CDR3 runs to 13 residues. CDR3 in amino acids: CASSSGAQGRQFF. The CDR3 nucleotides are TGCGCCAGCAGCTCCGGGGCTCAGGGGAGGCAGTTCTTC.

The sample holds one count of this clone. The rearrangement links TRBV27 to TRBJ1-2, with 10 bases fitting TRBD1. CDR1 and CDR2 from the germline V gene are MNHEY and SMNVEV (reference sequence). The CDR3 consists of 15 residues. With 2 bases clipped from V and 3 bases from J, the junction kept 3 bases outside the gene matches. The CDR3 protein is CASSLLGTGDYGYTF. In DNA form, the CDR3 reads TGTGCCAGCAGTTTACTAGGGACAGGGGACTATGGCTACACCTTC.

The chain is built from TRBV4-1 and TRBJ1-1; possible D gene TRBD1, 6 bases. Germline V CDR1 and CDR2: MGHRA, YSYEKL. This CDR3 has 16 residues. Between the trimmed V and J ends, which lost 3 bases and 2 bases, there was a span of 16 bases. The CDR3 DNA reads as TGCGCCAGCAGCCATGATACCGGGACACCTAACACTGAAGCTTTCTTT. It yields the protein CASSHDTGTPNTEAFF.

This sequence joins TRBV6-1 and TRBJ2-7; D not certain. V dropped 3 bases and J dropped 5 bases, with 8 bases sitting between them. Germline CDR1 MNHNS, CDR2 SASEGT. CDR3 length: 12 amino acids. In DNA form, the CDR3 reads TGTGCCAGCAGTGATGTTGCGGACGAGCAGTACTTC. Amino acids: CASSDVADEQYF.

CDR3 loop: CSARRKEGYTF. DNA of the CDR3: TGCAGTGCTAGACGGAAGGAGGGCTACACCTTC. The chain joins TRBV20-1 to TRBJ1-2; D not resolved. The germline V and J ends were trimmed by 2 bases and 8 bases, with 9 bases remaining between them. The CDR3 is 11 amino acids. Germline CDR1 is DFQATT and CDR2 is SNEGSKA (reference sequence).

As for this clone: This clone may be a read error of a much larger clone one base away. This chain connects TRBV11-2 to TRBJ2-7; D may be TRBD1 (5 bases). Germline V gene sequence: CDR1 SGHAT, CDR2 FQNNGV. V was pared by 1 base and J by 2 bases, with 6 bases between. This CDR3 is 13 amino acids long. The CDR3 bases are TGTGCCAGCAGCTTAGGACAGCCCTACGAGCAGTACTTC. It specifies CASSLGQPYEQYF.

There are a few counts of this clone. The J gene is TRBJ2-3, the V gene TRBV6-1, with 8 nucleotides matching TRBD2. J was trimmed by 3 bases and V by 4 bases; bases with no gene match: 15. The germline V gene has CDR1 MNHNS and CDR2 SASEGT. The CDR3 runs to 18 residues. CDR3 region: CASSVMGWTSKGTDTQYF. The CDR3 region has the DNA TGTGCCAGCAGTGTGATGGGCTGGACTAGCAAAGGGACAGATACGCAGTATTTT.

For the CDR3, the DNA is TGCGCCACTGCCAGTCGGGGGAACTATGGCTACACCTTC. This encodes CATASRGNYGYTF. The chain uses TRBV10-2 and TRBJ1-2; possibly TRBD1 for D (5 bases). In germline, CDR1 is WSHSY, CDR2 SAAADI. V was trimmed by 10 bases and J by 2 bases, leaving 14 bases between them. The CDR3 is made up of 13 amino acids.